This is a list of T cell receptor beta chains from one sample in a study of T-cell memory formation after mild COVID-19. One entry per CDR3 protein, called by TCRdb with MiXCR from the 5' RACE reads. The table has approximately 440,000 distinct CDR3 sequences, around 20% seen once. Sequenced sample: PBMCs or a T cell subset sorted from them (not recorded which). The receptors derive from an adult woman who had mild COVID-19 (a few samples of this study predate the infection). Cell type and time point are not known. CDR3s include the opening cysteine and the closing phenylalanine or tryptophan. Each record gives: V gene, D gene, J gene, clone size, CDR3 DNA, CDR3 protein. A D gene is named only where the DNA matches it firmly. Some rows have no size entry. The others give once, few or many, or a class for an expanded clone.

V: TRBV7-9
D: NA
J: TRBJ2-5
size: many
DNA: TGTGCCAGCAGCCGCGACGTAGAAGACCAGTACTTC
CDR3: CASSRDVEDQYF

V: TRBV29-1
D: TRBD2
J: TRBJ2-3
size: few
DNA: TGCAGCGTTGGTGGGACTAGTCAAGATACGCAGTATTTT
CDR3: CSVGGTSQDTQYF

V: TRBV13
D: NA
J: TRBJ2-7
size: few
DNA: TGTGCCAGCAGCTTGGGGACCACTGGGAGATACGGGCAGTACTTC
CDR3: CASSLGTTGRYGQYF

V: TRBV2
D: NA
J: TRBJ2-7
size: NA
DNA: TGTGCCTTCTCCCGCGGGTACGAGCAGTACTTC
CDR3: CAFSRGYEQYF

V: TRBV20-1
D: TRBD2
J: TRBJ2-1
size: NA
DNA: TGCAGTGCTTTTCTCACTAGCGGGAGTTTGTACAATGAGCAGTTCTTC
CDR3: CSAFLTSGSLYNEQFF

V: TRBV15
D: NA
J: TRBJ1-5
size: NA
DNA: TGTGCCACCAGCAGAGCCAATCAGCCCCAGCATTTT
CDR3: CATSRANQPQHF

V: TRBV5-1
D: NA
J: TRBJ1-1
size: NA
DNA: TGCGCCAGCAGCTTGGGATCGACAGGTGAGAACACTGAAGCTTTCTTT
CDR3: CASSLGSTGENTEAFF

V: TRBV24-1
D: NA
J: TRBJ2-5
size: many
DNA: TGTGCCACCAGTGTATCACTAGGGCATCGGGAGACCCAGTACTTC
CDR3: CATSVSLGHRETQYF

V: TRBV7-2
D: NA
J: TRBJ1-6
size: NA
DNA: TGTGCCAGCAGCTTATGGGTTGGCAGTAGGCCGGGATCACCCCTCCACTTT
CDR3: CASSLWVGSRPGSPLHF

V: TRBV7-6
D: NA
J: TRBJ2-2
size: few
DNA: TGTGCCAGCAGCTTAGGCGCCAGGGGTGGCACCGGGGAGCTGTTTTTT
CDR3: CASSLGARGGTGELFF

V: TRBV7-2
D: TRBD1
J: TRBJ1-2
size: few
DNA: TGTGCCAGCAGCTCCCGGGACAGGGGGCTTTATGGCTACACCTTC
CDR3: CASSSRDRGLYGYTF

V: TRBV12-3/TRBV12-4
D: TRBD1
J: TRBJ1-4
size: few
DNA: TGTGCCAGCAGTCCGCAACGACAGGGGGCGAATGAAAAACTGTTTTTT
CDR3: CASSPQRQGANEKLFF

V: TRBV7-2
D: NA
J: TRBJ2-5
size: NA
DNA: TGTGCCAGCAGCTTAAACTCCCACGAGACCCAGTACTTC
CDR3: CASSLNSHETQYF

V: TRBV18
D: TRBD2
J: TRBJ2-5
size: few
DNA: TGTGCCAGCTCACCAGCACGGGGGGCCCAGTACTTC
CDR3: CASSPARGAQYF

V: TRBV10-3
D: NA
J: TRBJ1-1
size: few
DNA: TGTGCCATCAGTGAGGGAGGGTACGCTGAAGCTTTCTTT
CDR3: CAISEGGYAEAFF

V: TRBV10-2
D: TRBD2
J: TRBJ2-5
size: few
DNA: TGCGCCAGCAGTGAGGGACTAGCGGGTTTCCAGTACTTC
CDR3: CASSEGLAGFQYF

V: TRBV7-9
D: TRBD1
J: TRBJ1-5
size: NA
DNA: TGTGCCAGCAGCTTTGGACAGGGGATGGATCAGCCCCAGCATTTT
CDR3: CASSFGQGMDQPQHF

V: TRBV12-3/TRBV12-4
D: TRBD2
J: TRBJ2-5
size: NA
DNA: TGTGCCAGCAGTTTTGTAGCGGGGGCCACACCGCAAGAGACCCAGTACTTC
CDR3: CASSFVAGATPQETQYF

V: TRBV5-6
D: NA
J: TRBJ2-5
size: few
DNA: TGTGCCAGCAGCTTGGGGGCGAGGTCGGAGACCCAGTACTTC
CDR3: CASSLGARSETQYF

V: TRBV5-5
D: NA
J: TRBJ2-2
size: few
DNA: TGTGCCAGCAGCTTTACCCCGGGCCGGACCGGGGAGCTGTTTTTT
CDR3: CASSFTPGRTGELFF

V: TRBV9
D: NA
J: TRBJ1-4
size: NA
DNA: TGTGCCAGCAGCGTCGGTATCAGTACAACTAATGAAAAACTGTTTTTT
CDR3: CASSVGISTTNEKLFF

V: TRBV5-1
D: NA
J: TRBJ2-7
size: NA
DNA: TGCGCCAGCAGCTTAGGCAGGGAATACGAGCAGTACTTC
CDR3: CASSLGREYEQYF

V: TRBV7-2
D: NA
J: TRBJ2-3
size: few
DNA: TGTGCCAGCAGCTTAGAACAGCTTAGCACAGATACGCAGTATTTT
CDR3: CASSLEQLSTDTQYF

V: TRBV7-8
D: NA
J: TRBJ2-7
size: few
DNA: TGTGCTGCGGAGTCCTACGAGCAGTACTTC
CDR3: CAAESYEQYF

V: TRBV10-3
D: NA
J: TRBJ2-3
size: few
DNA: TGTGCCATCAGTGATACCCTAGGAGTGACAGATACGCAGTATTTT
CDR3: CAISDTLGVTDTQYF

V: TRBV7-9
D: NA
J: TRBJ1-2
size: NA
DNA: TGTGCCAGCAGCCGGTCCGGCTCCGAGGGATGGGGCTACACCTTC
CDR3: CASSRSGSEGWGYTF

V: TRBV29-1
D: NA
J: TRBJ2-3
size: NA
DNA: TGCAGCCAGGGTGGGGGGTTGACAGATACGCAGTATTTT
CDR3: CSQGGGLTDTQYF

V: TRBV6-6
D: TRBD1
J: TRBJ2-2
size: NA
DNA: TGTGCCAGCACCCGACAGGGGCGGCCCGGGGAGCTGTTTTTT
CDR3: CASTRQGRPGELFF

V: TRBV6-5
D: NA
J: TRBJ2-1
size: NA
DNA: TGTGCCAGCACCCAATTTGTGGGTGAGGATAGCTCCTACAATGAGCAGTTCTTC
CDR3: CASTQFVGEDSSYNEQFF

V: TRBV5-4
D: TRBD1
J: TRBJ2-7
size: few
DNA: TGTGCCAGCAAATCACCGGGACAGTTGTACGAGCAGTACTTC
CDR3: CASKSPGQLYEQYF

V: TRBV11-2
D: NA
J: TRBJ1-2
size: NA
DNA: TGTGCCAGCAGCCAGGGACTGTTATATGGCTACACCTTC
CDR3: CASSQGLLYGYTF

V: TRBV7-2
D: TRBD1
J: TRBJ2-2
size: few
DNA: TGTGCCAGCAGCCAGGACAGGGCGAACACCGGGGAGCTGTTTTTT
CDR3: CASSQDRANTGELFF

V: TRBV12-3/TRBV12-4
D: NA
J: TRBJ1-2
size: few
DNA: TGTGCAAGCGGTAATTCAGTTAACTATGGCTACACCTTC
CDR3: CASGNSVNYGYTF

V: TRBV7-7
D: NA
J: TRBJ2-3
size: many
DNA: TGTGCCAGCAGCCCAACCAGTAGCACAGATACGCAGTATTTT
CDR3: CASSPTSSTDTQYF

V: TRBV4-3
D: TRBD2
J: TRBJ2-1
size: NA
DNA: TGCGCCAGCAGCCAAGATCGGGGACTAGCGGGACCAATCTACAATGAGCAGTTCTTC
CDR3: CASSQDRGLAGPIYNEQFF

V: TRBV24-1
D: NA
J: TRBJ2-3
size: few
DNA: TGTGCCACCAGTCCTAGCGCCACAGATACGCAGTATTTT
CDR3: CATSPSATDTQYF

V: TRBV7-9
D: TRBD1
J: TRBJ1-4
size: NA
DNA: TGTGCCAGCAGCTCCTTCTCGGGACAGGGTCTTGAAAAACTGTTTTTT
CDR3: CASSSFSGQGLEKLFF

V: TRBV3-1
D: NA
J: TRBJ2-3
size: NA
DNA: TGTGCCAGCAGCCAAGACCCGATTATCACAGATACGCAGTATTTT
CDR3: CASSQDPIITDTQYF

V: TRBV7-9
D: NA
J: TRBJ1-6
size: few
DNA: TGTGCCAGCAGCCACCGTCAGGACAGACATAATTCACCCCTCCACTTT
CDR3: CASSHRQDRHNSPLHF

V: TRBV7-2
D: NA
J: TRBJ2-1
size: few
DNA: TGTGCCAGCAGCTTATGGGGACACAATGAGCAGTTCTTC
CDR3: CASSLWGHNEQFF

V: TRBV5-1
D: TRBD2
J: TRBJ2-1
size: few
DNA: TGCGCCAGCAGCTTGGCCGGTAGAAGTGCGGGGGGCCGATACAATGAGCAGTTCTTC
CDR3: CASSLAGRSAGGRYNEQFF

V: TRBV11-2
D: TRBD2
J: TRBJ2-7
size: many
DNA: TGTGCCAGCAGAAGGACTAGCGGGAGGGTCGACGAGCAGTACTTC
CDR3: CASRRTSGRVDEQYF

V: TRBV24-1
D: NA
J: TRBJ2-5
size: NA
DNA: TGTGCCACCAGTGATCTACCAGGGGGGGAGACCCAGTACTTC
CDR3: CATSDLPGGETQYF

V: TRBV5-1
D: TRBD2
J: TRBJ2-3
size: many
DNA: TGCGCCAGCACGATTAGCGGGAGTGCAGATACGCAGTATTTT
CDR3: CASTISGSADTQYF

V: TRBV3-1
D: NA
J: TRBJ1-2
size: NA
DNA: TGTGCCAGCAGCCAGGCGGCGACTAACTATGGCTACACCTTC
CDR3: CASSQAATNYGYTF

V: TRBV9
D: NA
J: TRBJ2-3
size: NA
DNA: TGTGCCAGCGCGCGGGGCCGCACAGATACGCAGTATTTT
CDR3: CASARGRTDTQYF

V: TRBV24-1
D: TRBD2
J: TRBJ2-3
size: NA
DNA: TGTGCCACCAGTGATTCAGCTAGCGGGGGAGATACGCAGTATTTT
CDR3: CATSDSASGGDTQYF

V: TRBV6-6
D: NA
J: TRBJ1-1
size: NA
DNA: TGTGCCAGCACTCCTACTAACACTGAAGCTTTCTTT
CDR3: CASTPTNTEAFF

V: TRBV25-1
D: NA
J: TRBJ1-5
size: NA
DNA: TGTGCCAGCAGTGGGGCAGAAAAGGGCAATCAGCCCCAGCATTTT
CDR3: CASSGAEKGNQPQHF